This TCR beta chain was identified during a study of cytomegalovirus exposure and HLA in healthy donors. CDR1 is MNHEY and CDR2 is SMNVEV in the germline V gene (reference sequence). The CDR3 sequence is 14 residues long. V lost 2 bases to trimming and J lost 2 bases, with 10 bases between them. Regarding the study as a whole: Within a later analysis, the majority of CMV-associated TCR beta chains appeared HLA-restricted. The study designated 150 or so TCR beta chains cytomegalovirus-associated. A later analysis linked some 17,000 TCR beta sequences to HLA alleles at 0.05 false discovery rate.

The PCR used 60 Vbeta and 13 Jbeta primers. Profiled with immunoSEQ multiplex PCR; TCRdb holds only in-frame clones, not every one. Of approximately 130,000 clones listed, about 81% are singletons. Concerning this clone itself: Antigen unknown.

The J gene is TRBJ2-7, the V gene TRBV27; perhaps TRBD1 as D (7 bases). The source is a woman between 40 and 50 years old in good health and CMV-seropositive. Sequenced input: PBMCs. This CDR3 reads CASSLGGGAYEQYF. In DNA, the CDR3 is TGTGCCAGCAGTTTAGGAGGGGGCGCCTACGAGCAGTACTTC.